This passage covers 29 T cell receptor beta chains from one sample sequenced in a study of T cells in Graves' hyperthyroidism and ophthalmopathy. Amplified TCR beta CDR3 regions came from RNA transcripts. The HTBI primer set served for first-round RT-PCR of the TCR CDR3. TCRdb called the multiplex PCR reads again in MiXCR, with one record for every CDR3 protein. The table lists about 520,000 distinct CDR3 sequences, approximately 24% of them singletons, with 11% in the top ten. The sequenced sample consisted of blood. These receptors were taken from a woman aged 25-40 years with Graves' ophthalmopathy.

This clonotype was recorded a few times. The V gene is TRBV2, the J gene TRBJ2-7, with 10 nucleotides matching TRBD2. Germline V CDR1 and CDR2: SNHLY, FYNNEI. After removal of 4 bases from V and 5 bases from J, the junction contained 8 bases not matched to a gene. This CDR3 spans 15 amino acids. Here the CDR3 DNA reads TGTGCCAGCAGTGGAGAAAGCGGGGGGGCCCACGAGCAGTACTTC. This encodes CASSGESGGAHEQYF.

The CDR3 sequence: CASSFFGTGGSEQYF. In DNA form, the CDR3 reads TGTGCCAGCAGTTTCTTCGGGACAGGGGGCAGCGAGCAGTACTTC. The rearrangement links TRBV27 to TRBJ2-7; 12 nucleotides line up with TRBD1. V shed 3 bases and J 6 bases; nucleotides not matched to a gene: 6. The CDR3 spans 15 residues. Germline V gives CDR1 MNHEY, CDR2 SMNVEV (reference sequence).

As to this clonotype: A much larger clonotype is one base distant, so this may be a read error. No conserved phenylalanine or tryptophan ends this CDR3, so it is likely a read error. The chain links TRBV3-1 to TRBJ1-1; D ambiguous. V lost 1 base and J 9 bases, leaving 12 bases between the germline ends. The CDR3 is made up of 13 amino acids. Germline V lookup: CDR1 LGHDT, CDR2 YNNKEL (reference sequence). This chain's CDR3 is CASSQAGIGKAFS. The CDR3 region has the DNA TGTGCCAGCAGCCAAGCAGGAATCGGTAAAGCTTTCTCT.

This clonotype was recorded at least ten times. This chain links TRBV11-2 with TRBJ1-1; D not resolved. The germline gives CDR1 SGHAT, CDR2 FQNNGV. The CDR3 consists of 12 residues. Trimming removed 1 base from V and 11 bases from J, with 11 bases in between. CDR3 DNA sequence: TGTGCCAGCAGCTTAGGGAGGACTTGGGCTTTCTTT. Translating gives CASSLGRTWAFF.

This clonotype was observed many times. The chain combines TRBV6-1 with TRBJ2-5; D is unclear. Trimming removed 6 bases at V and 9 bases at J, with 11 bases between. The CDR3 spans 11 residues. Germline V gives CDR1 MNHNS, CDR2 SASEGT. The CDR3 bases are TGTGCCAGCAGGAGGAATGCGGCCCAGTACTTC. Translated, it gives CASRRNAAQYF.

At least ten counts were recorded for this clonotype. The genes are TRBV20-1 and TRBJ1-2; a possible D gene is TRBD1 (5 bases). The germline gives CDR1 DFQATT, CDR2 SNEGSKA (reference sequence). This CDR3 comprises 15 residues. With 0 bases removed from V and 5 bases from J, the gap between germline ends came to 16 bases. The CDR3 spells CSARERIGTPYGYTF. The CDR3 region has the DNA TGCAGTGCTAGAGAAAGGATCGGGACTCCATATGGCTACACCTTC.

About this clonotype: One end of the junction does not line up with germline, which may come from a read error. CDR3 DNA: TGTGCCATCCGGGGCCCCCCGTACCAAGAGACCAAGTACTTC. Its protein is CAIRGPPYQETKYF. The rearrangement joins TRBV7-9 to TRBJ2-5; D may correspond to TRBD1 or TRBD2 (5 bases each). CDR1 SEHNR and CDR2 FQNEAQ come from the germline V gene (reference sequence). The CDR3 is 14 amino acids.

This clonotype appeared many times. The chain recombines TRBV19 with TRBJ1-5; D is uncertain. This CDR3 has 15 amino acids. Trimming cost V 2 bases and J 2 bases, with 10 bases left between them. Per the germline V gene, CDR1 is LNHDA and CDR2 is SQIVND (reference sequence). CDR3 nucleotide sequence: TGTGCCAGTAGTATAAGTTCAGGCCGCAATCAGCCCCAGCATTTT. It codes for CASSISSGRNQPQHF.

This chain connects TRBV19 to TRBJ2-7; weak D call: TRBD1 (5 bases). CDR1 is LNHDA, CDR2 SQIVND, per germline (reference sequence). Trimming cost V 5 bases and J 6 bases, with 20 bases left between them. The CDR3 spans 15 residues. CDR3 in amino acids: CASSADSFAPLEQYF. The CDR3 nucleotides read TGTGCCAGTAGTGCTGACAGCTTCGCCCCTCTCGAGCAGTACTTC.

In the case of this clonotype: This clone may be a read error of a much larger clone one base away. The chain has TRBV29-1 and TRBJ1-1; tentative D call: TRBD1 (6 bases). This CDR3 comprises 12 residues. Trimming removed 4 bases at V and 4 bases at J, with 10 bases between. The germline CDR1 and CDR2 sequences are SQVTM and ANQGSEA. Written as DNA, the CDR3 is TGCAGCGTTGCGGGACACGGCACTGAAGCTTTCTTT. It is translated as CSVAGHGTEAFF.

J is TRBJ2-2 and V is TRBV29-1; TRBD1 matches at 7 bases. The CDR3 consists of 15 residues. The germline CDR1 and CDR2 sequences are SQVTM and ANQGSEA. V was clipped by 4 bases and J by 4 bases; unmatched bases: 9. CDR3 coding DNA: TGCAGCGTTGTTGTAGGGTCAGGGGGCACCGGGGAGCTGTTTTTT. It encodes CSVVVGSGGTGELFF.

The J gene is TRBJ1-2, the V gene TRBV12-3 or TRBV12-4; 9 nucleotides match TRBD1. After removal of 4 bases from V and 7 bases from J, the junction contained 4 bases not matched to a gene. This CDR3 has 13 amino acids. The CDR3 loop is CASSSGTGSGYTF. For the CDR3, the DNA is TGTGCCAGCAGTTCCGGGACAGGGTCTGGCTACACCTTC.

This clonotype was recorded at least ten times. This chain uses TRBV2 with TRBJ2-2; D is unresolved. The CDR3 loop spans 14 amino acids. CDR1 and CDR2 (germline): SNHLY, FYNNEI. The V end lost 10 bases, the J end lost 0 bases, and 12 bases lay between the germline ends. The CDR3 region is CATWTDANTGELFF. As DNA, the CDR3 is TGTGCCACCTGGACGGACGCGAACACCGGGGAGCTGTTTTTT.

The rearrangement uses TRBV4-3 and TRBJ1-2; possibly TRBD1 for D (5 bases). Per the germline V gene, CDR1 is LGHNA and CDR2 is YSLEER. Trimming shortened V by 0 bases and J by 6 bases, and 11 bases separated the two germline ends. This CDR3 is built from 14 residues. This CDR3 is CASSQDWRGDGYTF. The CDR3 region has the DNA TGCGCCAGCAGCCAAGACTGGCGAGGGGATGGCTACACCTTC.

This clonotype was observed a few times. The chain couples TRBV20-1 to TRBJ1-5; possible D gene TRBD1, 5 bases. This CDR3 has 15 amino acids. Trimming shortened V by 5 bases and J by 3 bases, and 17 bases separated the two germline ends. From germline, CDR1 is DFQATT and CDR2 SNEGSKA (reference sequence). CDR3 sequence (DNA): TGCAGTGCTCTACCGCTAACAGGCCCCAATCAGCCCCAGCATTTT. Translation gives CSALPLTGPNQPQHF.

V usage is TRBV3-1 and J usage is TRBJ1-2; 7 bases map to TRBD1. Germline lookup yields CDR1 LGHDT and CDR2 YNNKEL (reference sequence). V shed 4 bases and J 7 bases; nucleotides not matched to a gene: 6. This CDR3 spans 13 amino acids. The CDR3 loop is CASSPQGMAGYTF. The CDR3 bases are TGTGCCAGCAGCCCACAGGGGATGGCTGGCTACACCTTC.

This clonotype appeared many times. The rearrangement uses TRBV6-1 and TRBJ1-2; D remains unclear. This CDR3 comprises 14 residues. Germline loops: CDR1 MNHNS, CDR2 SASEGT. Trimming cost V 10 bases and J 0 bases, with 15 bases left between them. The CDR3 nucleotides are TGTGCCAATCCAAGAACAATGGCTAACTATGGCTACACCTTC. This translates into CANPRTMANYGYTF.

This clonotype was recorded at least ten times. The CDR3 protein is CASSLTTASNQPQHF. In DNA, the CDR3 is TGTGCCAGCAGCTTGACGACAGCAAGCAATCAGCCCCAGCATTTT. The V gene is TRBV5-6, the J gene TRBJ1-5, with D tentatively TRBD1 (5 bases). Trimming took 1 base from V and 1 from J, leaving 9 bases between them. Germline CDR1 reads SGHDT; CDR2 reads YYEEEE. The CDR3 covers 15 residues.

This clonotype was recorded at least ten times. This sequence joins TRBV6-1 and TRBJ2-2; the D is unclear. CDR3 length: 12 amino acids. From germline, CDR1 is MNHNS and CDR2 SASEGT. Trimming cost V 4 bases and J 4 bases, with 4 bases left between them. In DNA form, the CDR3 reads TGTGCCAGCAGTGTGGGCACCGGGGAGCTGTTTTTT. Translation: CASSVGTGELFF.

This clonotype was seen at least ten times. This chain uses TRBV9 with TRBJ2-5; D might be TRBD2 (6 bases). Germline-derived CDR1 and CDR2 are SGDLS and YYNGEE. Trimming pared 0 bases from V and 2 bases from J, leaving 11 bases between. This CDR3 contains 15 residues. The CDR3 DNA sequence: TGTGCCAGCAGCGTAGTGGGAGGCAAACAAGAGACCCAGTACTTC. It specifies CASSVVGGKQETQYF.

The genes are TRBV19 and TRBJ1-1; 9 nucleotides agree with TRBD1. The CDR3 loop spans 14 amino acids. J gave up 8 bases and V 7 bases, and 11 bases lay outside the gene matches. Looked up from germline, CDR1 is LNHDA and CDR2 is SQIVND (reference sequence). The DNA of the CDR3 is TGTGCCAGTACCGCCCAGGACAGGGGATTCGAAGCTTTCTTT. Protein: CASTAQDRGFEAFF.

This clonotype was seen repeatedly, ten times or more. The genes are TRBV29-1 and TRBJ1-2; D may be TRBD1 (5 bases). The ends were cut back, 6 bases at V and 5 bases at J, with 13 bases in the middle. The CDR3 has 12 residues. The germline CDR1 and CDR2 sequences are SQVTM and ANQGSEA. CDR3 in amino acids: CSVPGQLYGYTF. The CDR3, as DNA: TGCAGCGTGCCGGGGCAGCTATATGGCTACACCTTC.

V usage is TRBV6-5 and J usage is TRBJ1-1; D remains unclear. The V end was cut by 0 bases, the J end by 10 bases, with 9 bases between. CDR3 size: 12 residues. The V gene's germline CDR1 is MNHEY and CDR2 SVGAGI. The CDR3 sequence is CASSYSEDRAFF. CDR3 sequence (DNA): TGTGCCAGCAGTTACTCGGAGGATCGAGCTTTCTTT.

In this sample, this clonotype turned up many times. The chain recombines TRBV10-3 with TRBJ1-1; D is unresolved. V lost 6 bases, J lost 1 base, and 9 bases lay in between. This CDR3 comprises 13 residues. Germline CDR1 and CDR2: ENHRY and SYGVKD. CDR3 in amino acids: CAIREQSNTEAFF. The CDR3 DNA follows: TGTGCCATCAGGGAACAGTCGAACACTGAAGCTTTCTTT.

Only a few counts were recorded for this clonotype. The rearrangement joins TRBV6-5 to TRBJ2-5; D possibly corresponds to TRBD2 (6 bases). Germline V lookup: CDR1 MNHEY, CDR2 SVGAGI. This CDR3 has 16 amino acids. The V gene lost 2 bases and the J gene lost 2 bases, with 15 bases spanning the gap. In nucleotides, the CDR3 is TGTGCCAGCAGTTACGGTTCTAGCGACCGACAAGAGACCCAGTACTTC. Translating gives CASSYGSSDRQETQYF.

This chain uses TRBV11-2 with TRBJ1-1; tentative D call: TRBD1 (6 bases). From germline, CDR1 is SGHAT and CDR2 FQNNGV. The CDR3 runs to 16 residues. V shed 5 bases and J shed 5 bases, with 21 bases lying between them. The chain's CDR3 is CASSRRGGGEGTEAFF. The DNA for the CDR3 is TGTGCCAGCAGCAGAAGAGGGGGAGGGGAGGGTACTGAAGCTTTCTTT.

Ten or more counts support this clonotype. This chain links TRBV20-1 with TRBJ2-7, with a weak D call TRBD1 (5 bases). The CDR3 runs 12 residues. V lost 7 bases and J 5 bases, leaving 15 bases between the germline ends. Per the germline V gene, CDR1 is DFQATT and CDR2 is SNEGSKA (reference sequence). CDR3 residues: CSGRKVGDEQYF. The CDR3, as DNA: TGCAGTGGAAGGAAGGTAGGGGACGAGCAGTACTTC.

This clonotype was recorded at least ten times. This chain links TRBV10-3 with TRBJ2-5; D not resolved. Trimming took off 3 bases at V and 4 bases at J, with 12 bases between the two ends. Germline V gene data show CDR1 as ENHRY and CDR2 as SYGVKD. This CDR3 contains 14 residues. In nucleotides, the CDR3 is TGTGCCATCAGTGATGGAGCCGTTCCAGAGACCCAGTACTTC. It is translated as CAISDGAVPETQYF.

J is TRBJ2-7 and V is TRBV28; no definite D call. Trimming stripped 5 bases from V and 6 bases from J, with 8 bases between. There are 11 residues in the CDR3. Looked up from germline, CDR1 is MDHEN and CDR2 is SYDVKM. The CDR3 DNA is TGTGCCAGCAGTACTATCCTCGAGCAGTACTTC. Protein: CASSTILEQYF. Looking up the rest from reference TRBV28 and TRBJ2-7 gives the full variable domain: DVKVTQSSRYLVKRTGEKVFLECVQDMDHENMFWYRQDPGLGLRLIYFSYDVKMKEKGDIPEGYSVSREKKERFSLILESASTNQTSMYLCASSTILEQYFGPGTRLTVT.